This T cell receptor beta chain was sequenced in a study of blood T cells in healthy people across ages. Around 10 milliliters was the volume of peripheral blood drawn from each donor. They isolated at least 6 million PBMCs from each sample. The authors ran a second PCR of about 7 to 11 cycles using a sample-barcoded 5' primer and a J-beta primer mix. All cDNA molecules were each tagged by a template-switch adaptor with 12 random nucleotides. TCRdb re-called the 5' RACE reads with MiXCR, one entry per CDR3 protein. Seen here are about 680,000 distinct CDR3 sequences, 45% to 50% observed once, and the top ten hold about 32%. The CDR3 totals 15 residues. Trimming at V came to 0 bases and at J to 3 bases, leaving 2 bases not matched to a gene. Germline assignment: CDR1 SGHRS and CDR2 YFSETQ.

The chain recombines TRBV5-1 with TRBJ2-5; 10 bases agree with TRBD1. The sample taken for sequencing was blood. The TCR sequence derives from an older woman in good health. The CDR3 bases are TGCGCCAGCAGCTTGGAGGGGACAGGGGAAGAGACCCAGTACTTC. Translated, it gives CASSLEGTGEETQYF.